The following is a T cell receptor beta chain sequence with its context. The CDR3 runs 14 residues. The V segment lost 7 bases and the J segment 11 bases; nucleotides outside the gene matches: 13. These data come from a study of T-cell reconstitution after alpha-beta-depleted transplantation in children. The TCRbeta library was prepared with unique molecular identifiers. TCRdb reprocessed the PCR reads via MiXCR and lists one record per CDR3 protein. In the table there are 500,000 or so distinct CDR3 sequences, 32% of which are singletons. The sample here was PBMCs from the stem cell graft donor, taken from the stem cell graft. The chain recombines TRBV12-3 or TRBV12-4 with TRBJ1-1, with 10 bases fitting TRBD1. This TCR was sampled from a human donor who donated a stem cell graft to a child with aplastic anemia. CDR3 bases: TGTGCCAGCACCCCCACCGGGACAGGGGACTTGGCTTTCTTT. Its translation: CASTPTGTGDLAFF.